This is a list of T cell receptor beta chains from one sample in a study of spatial heterogeneity in lung cancer. A single record per CDR3 protein comes from TCRdb applying MiXCR to the 5' RACE reads. The top ten hold around a tenth of the sample, which has 8,300 or so distinct CDR3 sequences, 4.5% seen once. The source material was lung tumor tissue, sampled at surgery. The source of these receptors is a female donor with early-stage non-small cell lung cancer. Both conserved end residues are part of each CDR3. The order of the fields is J gene, V gene, clone size, D gene, CDR3 DNA, CDR3 protein. A D gene is named only where the DNA matches it firmly. Only some rows state a clone size, as once, few, many or a class for expanded clones.

>TRBJ1-5|TRBV9|many|-
TGTGCCAGCAGCGGAAAAGGGACGGGCAATCAGCCCCAGCATTTT
CASSGKGTGNQPQHF
>TRBJ1-6|TRBV20-1|many|TRBD1
TGCAGTGCTGTGGGACAGGGGAATTCACCCCTCCACTTT
CSAVGQGNSPLHF
>TRBJ1-3|TRBV11-2|-|-
TGTGCCAGCAGCTTGGAGGTTTCCGAAGGAAACACCATATATTTT
CASSLEVSEGNTIYF
>TRBJ2-1|TRBV27|many|-
TGTGCCAGCAGCATAGGGGACTTTTCCTACAATGAGCAGTTCTTC
CASSIGDFSYNEQFF
>TRBJ1-2|TRBV10-3|many|-
TGTGCCATCAGTGACACCTATGGCTACACCTTC
CAISDTYGYTF
>TRBJ2-3|TRBV25-1|-|-
TGTGCCAGCAGTGTCCATACAGGGACCCTTACAGATACGCAGTATTTT
CASSVHTGTLTDTQYF
>TRBJ1-1|TRBV20-1|many|TRBD1
TGCAGTGCTAGAGATGGACAGGGGGGTACCGCTTTCTTT
CSARDGQGGTAFF
>TRBJ1-1|TRBV6-5|many|TRBD1
TGTGCCAGCAGTTCCACAGGGGTCACTGAAGCTTTCTTT
CASSSTGVTEAFF
>TRBJ1-1|TRBV5-1|medium-sized|-
TGCGCCAGCAGCTTGGAAGGCACCATAAGCACTGAAGCTTTCTTT
CASSLEGTISTEAFF
>TRBJ2-1|TRBV10-3|many|-
TGTGCCATACGACGGGACGACTACAATGAGCAGTTCTTC
CAIRRDDYNEQFF
>TRBJ1-1|TRBV20-1|many|-
TGCAGTGCTAGAGGAAGTTATGGTCCGCAGAACACTGAAGCTTTCTTT
CSARGSYGPQNTEAFF
>TRBJ2-7|TRBV7-9|medium-sized|-
TGTGCCAGCAGCTTACAGGTCGCCTACGAGCAGTACTTC
CASSLQVAYEQYF
>TRBJ2-7|TRBV10-1|medium-sized|-
TGCGTTCCTTGGGACCCCCGGAGCTCCTACGAGCAGTACTTC
CVPWDPRSSYEQYF
>TRBJ1-1|TRBV10-3|many|-
TGTGCCATCAGTGACCAAGGCAGATTGAACACTGAAGCTTTCTTT
CAISDQGRLNTEAFF
>TRBJ2-7|TRBV10-3|many|TRBD2
TGTGCCATCACCCTAGCGGGAGAGTTTGAGGAGCAGTACTTC
CAITLAGEFEEQYF
>TRBJ2-7|TRBV28|medium-sized|TRBD2
TGTGCCAGCAGCCCTCTCAGCGGGAGGAGGGAGCAGTACTTC
CASSPLSGRREQYF
>TRBJ1-4|TRBV6-1|few|-
TGTGCCAGCAGCGTAGGTGGAAATGAAAAACTGTTTTTT
CASSVGGNEKLFF
>TRBJ2-7|TRBV20-1|medium-sized|-
TGCAGTGCTAGAGATGACGGGCGTAAGGGCTACGAGCAGTACTTC
CSARDDGRKGYEQYF
>TRBJ1-5|TRBV29-1|medium-sized|TRBD1
TGCAGCGTTCAACAGGGGTATGGCAATCAGCCCCAGCATTTT
CSVQQGYGNQPQHF
>TRBJ1-5|TRBV12-3/TRBV12-4|-|-
TGTGCCAGCAGACAGACCGGATTCAATCAGCCCCAGCATTTT
CASRQTGFNQPQHF
>TRBJ1-2|TRBV5-1|many|-
TGCGCCAGCAGCTTGGCAAGTGCATATGGCTACACCTTC
CASSLASAYGYTF
>TRBJ1-4|TRBV7-8|many|TRBD1
TGTGCCAGCAGCTTAGAGGGACAGGCTAATGAAAAACTGTTTTTT
CASSLEGQANEKLFF
>TRBJ1-4|TRBV6-5|medium-sized|-
TGTGCCAGCAGCCTCCTTTTCGGGAATAATGAAAAACTGTTTTTT
CASSLLFGNNEKLFF
>TRBJ2-2|TRBV30|medium-sized|TRBD2
TGTGCCTGGAGTGCCGCTAGCGGGAGCTCTTACACCGGGGAGCTGTTTTTT
CAWSAASGSSYTGELFF
>TRBJ1-2|TRBV7-2|-|-
TGTGCCAGCAGCCTGTTGGGGGGGGGGCTGGACTATGGCTACACCTTC
CASSLLGGGLDYGYTF
>TRBJ1-2|TRBV7-2|-|-
TGTGCCAGCAGCTTCCCATTCTTTGATGGCTACAACTTC
CASSFPFFDGYNF
>TRBJ2-2|TRBV2|many|TRBD1
TGTGCCACTTCACAGGGGGCGGACACCGGGGAGCTGTTTTTT
CATSQGADTGELFF
>TRBJ1-6|TRBV12-3/TRBV12-4|many|-
TGTGCCAGCAGTCAGGGACGGATGAATTCACCCCTCCACTTT
CASSQGRMNSPLHF
>TRBJ2-1|TRBV6-2/TRBV6-3|many|-
TGTGCCAGCAGCCAAGGGACGCAACGGGAGAATGAGCAGTTCTTC
CASSQGTQRENEQFF
>TRBJ2-3|TRBV5-1|many|-
TGCGCCAGCAGATTAGTGGATACGCAGTATTTT
CASRLVDTQYF
>TRBJ2-1|TRBV5-1|few|-
TGCGCCAGCAGCTTGGAAGGGAGCGATGAGCAGTTCTTC
CASSLEGSDEQFF
>TRBJ1-5|TRBV15|medium-sized|-
TGTGCCACCAGCAGAGAACGGGGGGATCAGCCCCAGCATTTT
CATSRERGDQPQHF
>TRBJ1-1|TRBV5-4|medium-sized|-
TGTGCCAGCAGCTTCTGGCATGCGAACACTGAAGCTTTCTTT
CASSFWHANTEAFF
>TRBJ2-2|TRBV7-8|many|-
TGTGCCAGCAGCTTTGGCGGGGAGCTGTTTTTT
CASSFGGELFF
>TRBJ2-3|TRBV18|many|TRBD2
TGTGCCAGCTCACGGAGATCAACTAGCGGCACTAGCACAGATACGCAGTATTTT
CASSRRSTSGTSTDTQYF
>TRBJ2-1|TRBV12-3/TRBV12-4|many|TRBD1
TGTGCCAGCAGTTCCCGTTCGGGACAGGGTTTCGGTAGTGTACAGTTCTTC
CASSSRSGQGFGSVQFF
>TRBJ2-3|TRBV6-6|-|-
TGTGCCAGCAGTTACTCGAGCTTGACTTATACGCAGTATTTT
CASSYSSLTYTQYF